Below are 3 T cell receptor beta chains sequenced from a single sample in a study of blood T cells in healthy people across ages (dated by TCRdb to the mid-2010s). The library was prepared using 5' RACE. TCRdb records Illumina HiSeq 2500 as the sequencer. The second PCR ran for roughly 7 to 11 cycles and used a J-beta primer mix along with a sample-barcoded 5' primer. TCRdb reanalyzed the raw reads on its own, using fastp at Q25 for trimming and MiXCR for clone calling, and kept in-frame beta chains. Rows are combined by CDR3 protein, so each entry shows the most common genes and DNA. Across this sample there are approximately 680,000 distinct CDR3 sequences, with about 30% seen only once. Roughly 15% of the sample goes to the ten largest clones. Sequencing input: blood. These receptors were obtained from an elderly woman in good health. Donor details come from another sample of the same person, matched by shared clones.

Worth noting for this clonotype: With a much larger clone just one base away, this may be a read error. This chain joins TRBV15 and TRBJ2-1; D possibly corresponds to TRBD1 (6 bases). The CDR3 has 15 amino acids. V lost 0 bases and J lost 10, with 16 bases in between. The germline CDR1 and CDR2 sequences are LNHNV and YYDKDF (reference sequence). CDR3 amino acids: CATSRDSGQFYEQFF. In DNA, the CDR3 is TGTGCCACCAGCAGAGATTCCGGACAGTTCTACGAGCAGTTCTTC.

The CDR3 DNA is TGCGCCAGCAGCCCGGAACAGGGTGTTCGGGAGACCCAGTACTTC. This sequence encodes CASSPEQGVRETQYF. V and J are TRBV5-1 and TRBJ2-5; maybe TRBD1 (6 bases). The germline V and J ends were trimmed by 4 bases and 5 bases, with 18 bases remaining between them. The CDR3 is 15 residues long. Germline assignment: CDR1 SGHRS and CDR2 YFSETQ.

This clonotype was picked up a small number of times. The rearrangement joins TRBV7-2 to TRBJ1-1; tentatively, D is TRBD1 (5 bases). The CDR3 covers 13 residues. CDR1 is SGHTA and CDR2 is FQGNSA in the germline V gene. V dropped 0 bases and J dropped 8 bases, with 10 bases sitting between them. CDR3 bases: TGTGCCAGCAGCTTAGCGACAGAATTAGAAGCTTTCTTT. Encoded protein: CASSLATELEAFF.